This T cell receptor (beta chain) was identified in a study of blood T cell repertoires in COVID-19. Across the whole study: PBMCs, B-cell-depleted T cells, or T cells provided the cDNA or gDNA that made up the material.

This clone was observed a handful of times. Profiled with immunoSEQ multiplex PCR; TCRdb holds only in-frame clones, not every one. The repertoire holds approximately 250,000 clones, with approximately 82% as singletons. The V segment lost 6 bases and the J segment 4 bases; nucleotides outside the gene matches: 16. The CDR3 contains 17 residues. Germline V CDR1 and CDR2: ENHRY, SYGVKD. The V and J genes are TRBV10-3 and TRBJ2-3; 7 nucleotides agree with TRBD2. The sample taken for sequencing was peripheral blood. This TCR was recovered from a man in his fifties or sixties who had recovered from COVID-19. This CDR3 reads CAIRDRGSGEKADTQYF. The DNA of the CDR3 is TGTGCCATCAGAGACCGGGGCAGCGGGGAAAAAGCAGATACGCAGTATTTT.